The 27 T cell receptor beta chains listed next were all sequenced from one sample in a study of T cell changes during pregnancy in multiple sclerosis. The repertoire was sequenced with immunoSEQ multiplex PCR; TCRdb's copy has only in-frame clones and lacks some. In the table there are 70,000 to 75,000 clones, 88% of which are singletons. The specimen was peripheral blood, collected before pregnancy. All receptors derive from a female donor with multiple sclerosis, enrolled in a pregnancy study.

The sample holds one count of this clone. The chain is built from TRBV19 and TRBJ2-7; a weak D match, TRBD1 (8 bases). V was pared by 6 bases and J by 5 bases, with 14 bases between. This CDR3 has 13 amino acids. Germline CDR1 LNHDA, CDR2 SQIVND (reference sequence). Here the CDR3 DNA reads TGTGCCAGTAGCGGACAGGGAGGGAACGAGCAGTACTTC. It specifies CASSGQGGNEQYF.

This chain links TRBV6-5 with TRBJ1-2; 7 nucleotides line up with TRBD1. Germline V CDR1 and CDR2: MNHEY, SVGAGI. CDR3 length equals 14 residues. V shed 4 bases and J 6 bases; nucleotides not matched to a gene: 8. The CDR3 sequence: CASSSLDRPHGYTF. The DNA for the CDR3 is TGTGCCAGCAGTTCCCTGGACAGGCCGCATGGCTACACCTTC.

The V and J genes are TRBV27 and TRBJ2-1; TRBD1 matches 7 bases. Germline-derived CDR1 and CDR2 are MNHEY and SMNVEV (reference sequence). The length of the CDR3 is 16 residues. Trimming cost V 6 bases and J 4 bases; bases outside gene matches: 12. The CDR3 DNA is TGTGCCAGCAGCGCGTTAGGGGACAGCCTTTACAATGAGCAGTTCTTC. Translating it yields CASSALGDSLYNEQFF.

V usage is TRBV7-2 and J usage is TRBJ2-7; the D gene is possibly TRBD2 (5 bases). Per germline, CDR1 SGHTA and CDR2 FQGNSA. The CDR3 runs to 13 residues. V lost 4 bases and J 2 bases, leaving 9 bases between the germline ends. The CDR3 DNA is TGTGCCAGCAGCTCTAGCCTGGCCTACGAGCAGTACTTC. Amino acids: CASSSSLAYEQYF.

The chain carries TRBV11-2 and TRBJ1-2; 9 bases agree with TRBD1. Germline CDR1 is SGHAT and CDR2 is FQNNGV. The trim removed 5 bases at V and 2 bases at J, leaving 15 bases unmatched. The CDR3 runs 18 residues. The CDR3 sequence is CASSHPRGQGRNNYGYTF. The CDR3 DNA reads TGTGCCAGCAGCCACCCCAGGGGACAGGGCCGAAACAACTATGGCTACACCTTC. Based on the CDR3 plus reference TRBV11-2 and TRBJ1-2, the full variable domain is EAGVAQSPRYKIIEKRQSVAFWCNPISGHATLYWYQQILGQGPKLLIQFQNNGVVDDSQLPKDRFSAERLKGVDSTLKIQPAKLEDSAVYLCASSHPRGQGRNNYGYTFGSGTRLTVV.

The J gene is TRBJ1-1, the V gene TRBV19, with 7 bases that match TRBD1. This CDR3 is built from 14 residues. V shed 6 bases, J shed 0 bases, and the junction held 4 bases outside the gene matches. Germline CDR1 LNHDA, CDR2 SQIVND (reference sequence). The CDR3 region has the DNA TGTGCCAGTAGCCCCGACAGGGTGAACACTGAAGCTTTCTTT. The encoded protein is CASSPDRVNTEAFF.

The J gene is TRBJ2-3, the V gene TRBV9; no definite D call. V was pared by 0 bases and J by 4 bases, with 9 bases between. The CDR3 is 14 residues long. The germline gives CDR1 SGDLS, CDR2 YYNGEE. The chain's CDR3 is CASSVVGRSDTQYF. CDR3 in DNA: TGTGCCAGCAGCGTAGTTGGCAGATCAGATACGCAGTATTTT.

The V and J genes are TRBV7-6 and TRBJ2-7; 13 nucleotides agree with TRBD2. This CDR3 comprises 15 residues. Germline trimming cut 4 bases from V and 4 bases from J; bases unmatched to any gene: 4. Germline V gene lookup returns CDR1 SGHVS and CDR2 FNYEAQ. In DNA, the CDR3 is TGTGCCAGCAGCTCAATGACTAGCGGGAGGTACGAGCAGTACTTC. This translates into CASSSMTSGRYEQYF.

As DNA, the CDR3 is TGTGCCAGTAATTCGGTACTTTATAGCAATCAGCCCCAGCATTTT. Protein: CASNSVLYSNQPQHF. V and J are TRBV19 and TRBJ1-5; D ambiguous. CDR3 length: 15 amino acids. Per the germline V gene, CDR1 is LNHDA and CDR2 is SQIVND (reference sequence). V gave up 7 bases and J gave up 0 bases, with 13 bases separating them.

This sequence joins TRBV7-9 and TRBJ1-2, with D unclear. The germline gives CDR1 SEHNR, CDR2 FQNEAQ (reference sequence). V dropped 5 bases and J dropped 5 bases, with 27 bases sitting between them. The CDR3 spans 18 residues. This chain's CDR3 is CASSTKTSAATEGYGYTF. For the CDR3, the DNA is TGTGCCAGCAGCACTAAAACTTCGGCGGCCACCGAGGGATATGGCTACACCTTC.

The CDR3 here is CASSTIIGRDRVSEQYF. CDR3 DNA: TGCGCCAGCAGCACAATTATAGGTCGGGACAGGGTAAGCGAGCAGTACTTC. The chain links TRBV4-1 to TRBJ2-7; 9 bases are shared with TRBD1. CDR1 MGHRA and CDR2 YSYEKL come from the germline V gene. The V segment lost 5 bases and the J segment 6 bases; nucleotides outside the gene matches: 17. This CDR3 comprises 17 residues.

This chain joins TRBV5-1 and TRBJ1-5; 8 bases are shared with TRBD1. The CDR3 extends over 16 amino acids. Germline V lookup: CDR1 SGHRS, CDR2 YFSETQ. The ends lost 0 bases at V and 4 bases at J; junction bases unmatched: 6. This chain's CDR3 is CASSLGHGTGNQPQHF. The CDR3 bases are TGCGCCAGCAGCTTGGGTCACGGGACAGGAAATCAGCCCCAGCATTTT.

The genes are TRBV11-3 and TRBJ1-3; 7 bases are shared with TRBD1. V was clipped by 5 bases and J by 8 bases; unmatched bases: 9. This CDR3 has 14 amino acids. Germline V gives CDR1 SGHNT, CDR2 YENEEA. The CDR3: CASSTRQGEDTIYF. The CDR3 DNA sequence: TGTGCCAGCAGCACCAGACAGGGAGAAGACACCATATATTTT.

The rearrangement links TRBV5-6 to TRBJ2-7; D is perhaps TRBD1 (5 bases). The V gene's germline CDR1 is SGHDT and CDR2 YYEEEE. V gave up 3 bases and J gave up 9 bases, with 19 bases separating them. The length of the CDR3 is 14 residues. The CDR3 protein is CASSSGSPPWGQYF. DNA for the CDR3: TGTGCCAGCAGCTCAGGGTCTCCTCCTTGGGGGCAGTACTTC.

This chain links TRBV4-1 with TRBJ2-1, with 7 positions matching TRBD2. Germline-derived CDR1 and CDR2 are MGHRA and YSYEKL. This CDR3 has 15 amino acids. With 3 bases clipped from V and 0 bases from J, the junction kept 2 bases outside the gene matches. The CDR3 region has the DNA TGCGCCAGCAGCCAGGGACTAACCTCCTACAATGAGCAGTTCTTC. Translated: CASSQGLTSYNEQFF.

The genes are TRBV9 and TRBJ2-5; 9 nucleotides align to TRBD1. The CDR3 has 19 amino acids. Unmatched junction bases numbered 18, after V lost 4 bases and J lost 2 bases. Germline CDR1 and CDR2: SGDLS and YYNGEE. The CDR3 coding sequence is TGTGCCAGCAGCCCGCGATCAAAGCCAGGGACAGGGTTTCAAGAGACCCAGTACTTC. Its protein is CASSPRSKPGTGFQETQYF. Full variable domain (remainder filled in from reference TRBV9 and TRBJ2-5): DSGVTQTPKHLITATGQRVTLRCSPRSGDLSVYWYQQSLDQGLQFLIQYYNGEERAKGNILERFSAQQFPDLHSELNLSSLELGDSALYFCASSPRSKPGTGFQETQYFGPGTRLLVL.

The gene calls are TRBV19 and TRBJ2-1; 9 positions agree with TRBD2. The germline CDR1 and CDR2 sequences are LNHDA and SQIVND (reference sequence). The ends lost 3 bases at V and 4 bases at J; junction bases unmatched: 7. This CDR3 has 16 residues. The CDR3 DNA follows: TGTGCCAGTAGTATCGGCAGCGGGGGGACGTACAATGAGCAGTTCTTC. This encodes CASSIGSGGTYNEQFF. Full variable domain (outside the CDR3, taken from reference TRBV19 and TRBJ2-1): DGGITQSPKYLFRKEGQNVTLSCEQNLNHDAMYWYRQDPGQGLRLIYYSQIVNDFQKGDIAEGYSVSREKKESFPLTVTSAQKNPTAFYLCASSIGSGGTYNEQFFGPGTRLTVL.

This chain links TRBV5-1 with TRBJ1-2; D remains ambiguous. Germline V gives CDR1 SGHRS, CDR2 YFSETQ. V was cut by 0 bases and J by 2 bases, with 8 bases left in between. The CDR3 length is 14 residues. The CDR3 region has the DNA TGCGCCAGCAGCTTGGGGAGGGAAAACTATGGCTACACCTTC. It is translated as CASSLGRENYGYTF.

V is TRBV5-1 and J is TRBJ2-2; 7 nucleotides match TRBD2. Germline V gene lookup returns CDR1 SGHRS and CDR2 YFSETQ. The CDR3 contains 15 residues. V trimming: 1 base; J trimming: 3 bases; junction bases outside the gene matches: 3. The CDR3 sequence is CASSLRLADTGELFF. Here the CDR3 DNA reads TGCGCCAGCAGCTTGCGACTAGCCGACACCGGGGAGCTGTTTTTT.

The J gene is TRBJ2-1, the V gene TRBV29-1; 14 nucleotides agree with TRBD2. The CDR3 totals 14 residues. The V gene end was trimmed by 6 bases and the J gene end by 9 bases; junction bases not matched to a gene: 7. Germline CDR1 reads SQVTM; CDR2 reads ANQGSEA. CDR3 loop: CSVAGTSGSSEQFF. CDR3 in DNA: TGCAGCGTCGCCGGGACTAGCGGGAGTAGTGAGCAGTTCTTC.

The CDR3 bases are TGTGCCATCAGTGGGGGCACCTACGAGCAGTACTTC. Protein product: CAISGGTYEQYF. The chain uses TRBV10-3 and TRBJ2-7; possible D gene TRBD1, 5 bases. Germline CDR1 is ENHRY and CDR2 is SYGVKD. The CDR3 is made up of 12 amino acids. The V end lost 4 bases, the J end lost 2 bases, and 6 bases lay between the germline ends.

This clone was recorded at least ten times. This chain joins TRBV29-1 and TRBJ2-2, with D maybe TRBD1 (5 bases). Trimming cost V 2 bases and J 1 base, with 14 bases left between them. This CDR3 comprises 16 residues. Germline assignment: CDR1 SQVTM and CDR2 ANQGSEA. The CDR3 nucleotides read TGCAGCGTTGAATCTCTTTCAGGGCGGAACACCGGGGAGCTGTTTTTT. Its translation: CSVESLSGRNTGELFF.

The CDR3, as DNA: TGCGCCAGCAGTGAGTGGAGTACCTCTGGAAACACCATATATTTT. Its protein product is CASSEWSTSGNTIYF. The V call is TRBV10-2, the J call TRBJ1-3; D not certain. V shed 1 base and J shed 0 bases, with 7 bases lying between them. The CDR3 consists of 15 residues. Germline V lookup: CDR1 WSHSY, CDR2 SAAADI.

This clone came up a few times. The CDR3 nucleotides read TGTGCCAGCTCGAGATACAATGAGCAGTTCTTC. Translated, it gives CASSRYNEQFF. The rearrangement links TRBV27 to TRBJ2-1; no reliable D call. The V end lost 8 bases, the J end lost 4 bases, and 6 bases lay between the germline ends. This CDR3 has 11 amino acids. Germline CDR1 reads MNHEY; CDR2 reads SMNVEV (reference sequence).

This chain joins TRBV30 and TRBJ1-5; 8 bases match TRBD1. CDR3 length: 16 residues. CDR1 is GTSNPN and CDR2 is SVGIG in the germline V gene (reference sequence). The V segment lost 1 base and the J segment 5 bases; nucleotides outside the gene matches: 10. The CDR3 coding sequence is TGTGCCTGGAGTGCCTCCAGGGGGCGCGGGTATCAGCCCCAGCATTTT. This encodes CAWSASRGRGYQPQHF.

This chain joins TRBV4-3 and TRBJ2-7; D call uncertain. Trimming shortened V by 4 bases and J by 1 base, and 8 bases separated the two germline ends. This CDR3 is built from 13 residues. Germline V gives CDR1 LGHNA, CDR2 YSLEER. CDR3 residues: CASSREMSYEQYF. In DNA form, the CDR3 reads TGCGCCAGCAGCCGCGAGATGTCCTACGAGCAGTACTTC.

The chain recombines TRBV19 with TRBJ1-3; D is unresolved. Germline V gene lookup returns CDR1 LNHDA and CDR2 SQIVND (reference sequence). Trimming removed 2 bases at V and 0 bases at J, with 8 bases between. The CDR3 extends over 15 amino acids. In DNA form, the CDR3 reads TGTGCCAGTAGTATAATTGGGCCCTCTGGAAACACCATATATTTT. Amino acids: CASSIIGPSGNTIYF. The variable domain in full, completed from reference TRBV19 and TRBJ1-3, reads DGGITQSPKYLFRKEGQNVTLSCEQNLNHDAMYWYRQDPGQGLRLIYYSQIVNDFQKGDIAEGYSVSREKKESFPLTVTSAQKNPTAFYLCASSIIGPSGNTIYFGEGSWLTVV.